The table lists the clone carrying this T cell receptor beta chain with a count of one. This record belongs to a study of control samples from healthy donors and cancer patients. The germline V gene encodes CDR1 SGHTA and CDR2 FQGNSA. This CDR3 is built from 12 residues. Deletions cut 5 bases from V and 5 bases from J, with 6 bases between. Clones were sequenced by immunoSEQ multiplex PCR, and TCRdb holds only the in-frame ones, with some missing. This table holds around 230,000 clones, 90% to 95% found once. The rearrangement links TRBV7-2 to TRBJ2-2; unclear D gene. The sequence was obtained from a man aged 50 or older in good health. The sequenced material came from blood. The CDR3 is CASSPRTGELFF. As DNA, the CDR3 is TGTGCCAGCAGCCCACGGACCGGGGAGCTGTTTTTT. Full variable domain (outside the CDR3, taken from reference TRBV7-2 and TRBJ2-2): GAGVSQSPSNKVTEKGKDVELRCDPISGHTALYWYRQSLGQGLEFLIYFQGNSAPDKSGLPSDRFSAERTGGSVSTLTIQRTQQEDSAVYLCASSPRTGELFFGEGSRLTVL.